This T cell receptor beta chain stems from a study of metastatic and nonmetastatic thyroid tumors. Study at large: A comparison of repertoires was made across blood and tumor or nodule tissue from malignant and benign thyroid patients. The study, taken as a whole, reports: Reports indicated that malignant thyroid tumors showed significantly higher TCR beta diversity than benign nodules did, in blood and tumor.

Only a few counts were recorded for this clone. The antigen is not known. Before thyroid surgery, none of the patients had received any treatment. CDR1 is MNHEY and CDR2 is SMNVEV in the germline V gene (reference sequence). The CDR3 spans 14 residues. V lost 4 bases and J lost 3, with 13 bases in between. TCRdb reprocessed the PCR reads via MiXCR. The profile covers roughly 8,900 clones, with 25% to 30% appearing a single time and less than 15% taken by the ten largest. Material for sequencing was adjacent normal tissue. This TCR came from a female donor with papillary thyroid cancer or a benign thyroid nodule (not recorded which). Some clones in this sample may be carry-over from other donors' samples. V is TRBV27 and J is TRBJ2-7, with D maybe TRBD2 (5 bases). In DNA form, the CDR3 reads TGTGCCAGCAGTTCTACATGGAGGATCTACGAGCAGTACTTC. It specifies CASSSTWRIYEQYF.